The 15 T cell receptor beta chains in this list originate from one sample, sequenced in a study of blood T cell repertoires in COVID-19. Profiling relied on immunoSEQ multiplex PCR, and the TCRdb table lists in-frame clones only, not all of them. The profile shows 140,000 or so clones, over 80% of them singletons. Sequences were obtained from PBMCs or T cells enriched from blood (not recorded which). The receptors were sampled from a man aged 55 to 69 who had recovered from COVID-19.

The chain's CDR3 is CARSTSGQANEQYF. CDR3 nucleotide sequence: TGTGCCAGAAGCACCTCGGGACAAGCCAACGAGCAGTACTTC. The chain recombines TRBV5-3 with TRBJ2-7; D is possibly TRBD1 (6 bases). TRBV5-3 is an ORF; its function is uncertain. V lost 4 bases, J lost 5 bases, and 16 bases lay in between. This CDR3 spans 14 amino acids.

V is TRBV12-3 or TRBV12-4 and J is TRBJ2-1, with 7 bases identical to TRBD2. This CDR3 spans 13 amino acids. J was trimmed by 12 bases and V by 6 bases; bases with no gene match: 11. The CDR3 bases are TGTGCCAGCAGCCCTGGCGGGGGACTGGGGCAGTTCTTC. Translated: CASSPGGGLGQFF.

This chain connects TRBV6-2 or TRBV6-3 to TRBJ1-5, with TRBD1 identical over 7 bases. Trimming took 5 bases from V and 4 from J; bases not matched to a gene: 2. There are 13 residues in the CDR3. Germline V gives CDR1 MNHEY, CDR2 SVGEGT. CDR3 coding DNA: TGTGCCAGCAGTGGCAGGGGGAATCAGCCCCAGCATTTT. This encodes CASSGRGNQPQHF.

J is TRBJ2-3 and V is TRBV7-8; 10 nucleotides match TRBD2. The CDR3 has 17 residues. With 3 bases clipped from V and 1 base from J, the junction kept 7 bases outside the gene matches. Looked up from germline, CDR1 is SGHVS and CDR2 is FQNEAQ. The CDR3: CASSLGSGGARTDTQYF. CDR3 DNA: TGTGCCAGCAGCTTGGGGAGCGGGGGGGCCCGCACAGATACGCAGTATTTT.

The J gene is TRBJ2-7, the V gene TRBV9; no clear D gene. CDR3 length equals 15 residues. Germline loops: CDR1 SGDLS, CDR2 YYNGEE. V dropped 0 bases and J dropped 5 bases, with 15 bases sitting between them. CDR3 amino acids: CASSVGPSNNNEQYF. The CDR3 DNA reads as TGTGCCAGCAGCGTAGGGCCCTCGAACAACAACGAGCAGTACTTC.

This clone has more than one count but fewer than ten. This chain uses TRBV7-9 with TRBJ1-1, with TRBD1 matching over 7 bases. CDR3 length: 15 amino acids. V dropped 5 bases and J dropped 0; count of bases not matched to a gene: 6. Looked up from germline, CDR1 is SEHNR and CDR2 is FQNEAQ (reference sequence). The DNA for the CDR3 is TGTGCCAGCAGCCCGCCGACAGGGATGAACACTGAAGCTTTCTTT. This sequence encodes CASSPPTGMNTEAFF.

This rearrangement joins TRBV5-1 to TRBJ2-7; TRBD2 matches 7 bases. Germline CDR1 is SGHRS and CDR2 is YFSETQ. There are 15 residues in the CDR3. Unmatched junction bases numbered 12, after V lost 4 bases and J lost 5 bases. For the CDR3, the DNA is TGCGCCAGCAGCAAAGCGGGGATCAGGGTGGACGAGCAGTACTTC. It encodes CASSKAGIRVDEQYF.

This clone has a single count. The genes are TRBV28 and TRBJ1-6; D unclear. Germline CDR1 MDHEN, CDR2 SYDVKM. Trimming removed 2 bases at V and 7 bases at J, with 9 bases between. This CDR3 has 14 residues. The CDR3 sequence is CASSLEQQNSPLHF. In DNA, the CDR3 is TGTGCCAGCAGTTTAGAACAGCAAAATTCACCCCTCCACTTT.

The V and J genes are TRBV24-1 and TRBJ2-5; possibly TRBD1 for D (6 bases). The ends were cut back, 0 bases at V and 3 bases at J, with 7 bases in the middle. The CDR3 length is 14 residues. The V gene's germline CDR1 is KGHDR and CDR2 SFDVKD. The CDR3 nucleotides are TGTGCCACCAGTGATTTGTCAGGGGAAGAGACCCAGTACTTC. This encodes CATSDLSGEETQYF.

The V and J genes are TRBV5-1 and TRBJ2-5, with D unclear. Trimming cost V 2 bases and J 5 bases, with 16 bases left between them. The CDR3 sequence is 15 residues long. Germline loops: CDR1 SGHRS, CDR2 YFSETQ. The chain's CDR3 is CASSLFRRGAETQYF. In DNA form, the CDR3 reads TGCGCCAGCAGCTTATTTAGACGCGGAGCGGAGACCCAGTACTTC.

The rearrangement joins TRBV5-1 to TRBJ2-6; 10 bases are a match to TRBD1. The CDR3 is 19 residues long. V was pared by 6 bases and J by 2 bases, with 14 bases of the junction left unmatched. Germline V gene sequence: CDR1 SGHRS, CDR2 YFSETQ. The CDR3 sequence: CASKPPPRGQGTGANVLTF. For the CDR3, the DNA is TGCGCCAGCAAACCACCTCCGAGGGGACAGGGGACTGGGGCCAACGTCCTGACTTTC.

J is TRBJ1-2 and V is TRBV28; the match to TRBD1 covers 9 bases. The germline gives CDR1 MDHEN, CDR2 SYDVKM. The CDR3 runs to 14 residues. With V trimmed by 6 bases and J by 5 bases, 7 bases remained unmatched. CDR3 sequence reads: CASRFTGTGYGYTF. The DNA for the CDR3 is TGTGCCAGCAGGTTTACCGGGACAGGGTATGGCTACACCTTC.

CDR3 sequence reads: CASMRNTEAFF. The DNA of the CDR3 is TGTGCCAGCATGAGGAACACTGAAGCTTTCTTT. The chain joins TRBV27 to TRBJ1-1; D is uncertain. From germline, CDR1 is MNHEY and CDR2 SMNVEV (reference sequence). V lost 7 bases and J lost 1, with 4 bases in between. The CDR3 is made up of 11 amino acids.

The chain employs TRBV2 and TRBJ2-1; tentative D call: TRBD2 (7 bases). The CDR3 loop spans 16 amino acids. With 7 bases removed from V and 1 base from J, the gap between germline ends came to 17 bases. Germline V gene data show CDR1 as SNHLY and CDR2 as FYNNEI. CDR3 DNA: TGTGCCAGCAAGGGGGGCGGGAGAAAGTCCTACAATGAGCAGTTCTTC. This sequence encodes CASKGGGRKSYNEQFF.

The chain has TRBV5-4 and TRBJ2-3; TRBD1 matches at 8 bases. The CDR3 is made up of 16 amino acids. With 6 bases clipped from V and 4 bases from J, the junction kept 13 bases outside the gene matches. Germline V gives CDR1 SGHNT, CDR2 YYREEE (reference sequence). DNA of the CDR3: TGTGCCAGCAAACCGGGACAGGCCTGGCGGGCAGATACGCAGTATTTT. It is translated as CASKPGQAWRADTQYF.